This TCR beta chain derives from a study of CD8+ T cells in alopecia areata. RNA was isolated and reverse transcribed to cDNA, the sequencing template. Profiling relied on immunoSEQ multiplex PCR, and the TCRdb table lists in-frame clones only, not all of them. The sample yields 270,000 or so clones, 58% seen once. This clone was observed a few times. Treatment in this sample: oral pan-JAK inhibitor, 5-10 mg twice daily. The sequence came from a human donor with alopecia areata. The sample here was CD4+ T cells sorted from blood, taken at week 24, from a patient treated with tofacitinib.

The CDR3 loop is CASSPYETSSYEQYF. In DNA, the CDR3 is TGTGCCAGCAGCCCCTACGAGACAAGCTCCTACGAGCAGTACTTC. The chain carries TRBV6-6 and TRBJ2-7; D call uncertain. Trimming took 6 bases from V and 0 from J, leaving 15 bases between them. The CDR3 covers 15 residues. Germline lookup yields CDR1 MNHNY and CDR2 SVGAGI (reference sequence).